The 10 T cell receptor beta chains below all came from one sample that was sequenced in a study of blood T cell repertoires in COVID-19. Measured with immunoSEQ multiplex PCR; TCRdb has only the in-frame clones, and not every one. The sample lists about 110,000 clones, approximately 68% occurring once. The sample comprised peripheral blood. The receptors were sampled from a woman aged 60 to 75 with acute or convalescent COVID-19.

The V and J genes are TRBV30 and TRBJ1-1; the D gene is possibly TRBD1 (6 bases). Trimming left V 6 bases short and J 3 bases short, with 17 bases between. The CDR3 has 14 amino acids. Looked up from germline, CDR1 is GTSNPN and CDR2 is SVGIG (reference sequence). CDR3 in DNA: TGTGCCTGTACCCCACGGGGGGCCGACACTGAAGCTTTCTTT. It codes for CACTPRGADTEAFF.

The chain employs TRBV15 and TRBJ1-2, with 7 bases that match TRBD1. Germline V CDR1 and CDR2: LNHNV, YYDKDF (reference sequence). The CDR3 runs 16 residues. After removal of 3 bases from V and 5 bases from J, the junction contained 12 bases not matched to a gene. The CDR3 protein is CATSSPERGLGYGYTF. In DNA, the CDR3 is TGTGCCACCAGCAGTCCCGAGAGGGGGCTCGGGTATGGCTACACCTTC.

This clone was seen once. This chain links TRBV18 with TRBJ1-2, with D tentatively TRBD1 (5 bases). Per germline, CDR1 KGHSH and CDR2 LQKENI. V lost 5 bases and J 8 bases, leaving 15 bases between the germline ends. This CDR3 contains 13 residues. CDR3 nucleotide sequence: TGTGCCAGCTCAAGCAGGGAAGTGCGAGGCTACACCTTC. Its protein product is CASSSREVRGYTF.

This clone was detected a few times. V gene TRBV5-1 combines with J gene TRBJ1-2; TRBD1 aligns across 7 bases. This CDR3 contains 15 residues. Losses at the gene ends were 3 bases for V and 2 bases for J; bases not matched to a gene: 7. CDR1 SGHRS and CDR2 YFSETQ come from the germline V gene. DNA of the CDR3: TGCGCCAGCAGCTCGCAGGGGGGCGGAAACTATGGCTACACCTTC. It yields the protein CASSSQGGGNYGYTF.

The chain joins TRBV18 to TRBJ1-2; D possibly corresponds to TRBD1 (6 bases). The V end was cut by 4 bases, the J end by 4 bases, with 10 bases between. The CDR3 is made up of 13 amino acids. The germline CDR1 and CDR2 sequences are KGHSH and LQKENI. The CDR3 DNA reads TGTGCCAGCTCACAGGACAGTAGCTATGGCTACACCTTC. Translating it yields CASSQDSSYGYTF.

The chain carries TRBV7-9 and TRBJ2-2, with D maybe TRBD1 (6 bases). V shed 6 bases and J shed 1 base, with 12 bases lying between them. This CDR3 spans 15 amino acids. Germline V gene sequence: CDR1 SEHNR, CDR2 FQNEAQ (reference sequence). CDR3 region: CASSPGQGNTGELFF. The CDR3 bases are TGTGCCAGCAGTCCGGGACAAGGGAACACCGGGGAGCTGTTTTTT.

This clone was observed once. The rearrangement links TRBV24-1 to TRBJ1-2; 8 nucleotides match TRBD1. The CDR3 loop spans 13 amino acids. V trimming: 4 bases; J trimming: 8 bases; junction bases outside the gene matches: 5. From germline, CDR1 is KGHDR and CDR2 SFDVKD. CDR3 region: CATSETGVGGYTF. For the CDR3, the DNA is TGTGCCACCAGTGAGACAGGGGTAGGAGGCTACACCTTC.

The CDR3: CASSFASSGYNEQFF. Written as DNA, the CDR3 is TGTGCCAGCAGTTTTGCCTCATCAGGGTACAATGAGCAGTTCTTC. The genes are TRBV27 and TRBJ2-1, with a weak D call TRBD1 (5 bases). The CDR3 contains 15 residues. Germline CDR1 reads MNHEY; CDR2 reads SMNVEV (reference sequence). Trimming cost V 3 bases and J 4 bases, with 13 bases left between them.

This clone appeared a single time. This chain connects TRBV7-2 to TRBJ2-1, with TRBD2 identical over 10 bases. CDR1 is SGHTA and CDR2 is FQGNSA in the germline V gene. V shed 1 base, J shed 2 bases, and the junction held 5 bases outside the gene matches. This CDR3 is 17 amino acids long. The CDR3 is CASSLVRAGGPYNEQFF. Written as DNA, the CDR3 is TGTGCCAGCAGCTTAGTTCGAGCGGGGGGGCCCTACAATGAGCAGTTCTTC.

The rearrangement joins TRBV28 to TRBJ2-7, with TRBD1 matching over 10 bases. This CDR3 spans 19 amino acids. V was clipped by 4 bases and J by 3 bases; unmatched bases: 18. The germline gives CDR1 MDHEN, CDR2 SYDVKM. The chain's CDR3 is CASSSVFSLGTGALYEQYF. The CDR3 nucleotides read TGTGCCAGCAGTTCTGTTTTCAGTCTCGGGACAGGGGCTCTCTACGAGCAGTACTTC.